These 4 T cell receptor beta chains share one sample of origin, sequenced in a study of shared clonotypes between healthy human individuals. Clones were sequenced by immunoSEQ multiplex PCR, and TCRdb holds only the in-frame ones, with some missing. The table lists around 1,000,000 clones, around 77% of them singletons. The source material was memory CD4+ T cells from PBMCs. Subset indicated: CD45RA-negative fraction. Receptors originate from a man aged 18 to 29 in good health. Some clones in this sample may be carry-over from other donors' samples.

The chain employs TRBV2 and TRBJ2-5; D unresolved. Deletions cut 2 bases from V and 5 bases from J, with 15 bases between. The CDR3 has 15 amino acids. From germline, CDR1 is SNHLY and CDR2 FYNNEI. This chain's CDR3 is CASSERRSLGETQYF. The CDR3 DNA sequence: TGTGCCAGCAGTGAACGGCGATCCCTTGGGGAGACCCAGTACTTC.

This chain uses TRBV19 with TRBJ2-5, with a possible D match to TRBD2 (5 bases). Germline V gives CDR1 LNHDA, CDR2 SQIVND (reference sequence). The CDR3 runs to 15 residues. The ends were cut back, 5 bases at V and 1 base at J, with 14 bases in the middle. The CDR3: CASSPWRQTQETQYF. In nucleotides, the CDR3 is TGTGCCAGTAGTCCTTGGAGGCAGACCCAAGAGACCCAGTACTTC.

The chain couples TRBV6-1 to TRBJ2-1; 10 positions agree with TRBD1. This CDR3 is 18 amino acids long. In germline, CDR1 is MNHNS, CDR2 SASEGT. Trimming at V came to 0 bases and at J to 4 bases, leaving 9 bases not matched to a gene. CDR3 residues: CASSEAGIGTGAYNEQFF. The CDR3 DNA sequence: TGTGCCAGCAGTGAAGCTGGCATCGGGACAGGGGCTTACAATGAGCAGTTCTTC.

In its sample, this clone was seen a few times. The V gene is TRBV27, the J gene TRBJ1-1; TRBD1 aligns across 7 bases. Germline CDR1 and CDR2: MNHEY and SMNVEV (reference sequence). This CDR3 is 18 amino acids long. V gave up 3 bases and J gave up 4 bases; unmatched junction bases: 17. The CDR3 DNA is TGTGCCAGCAGTTTGTTCGCCAGGGGGTTGCGGTACTCCACTGAAGCTTTCTTT. It translates to CASSLFARGLRYSTEAFF.